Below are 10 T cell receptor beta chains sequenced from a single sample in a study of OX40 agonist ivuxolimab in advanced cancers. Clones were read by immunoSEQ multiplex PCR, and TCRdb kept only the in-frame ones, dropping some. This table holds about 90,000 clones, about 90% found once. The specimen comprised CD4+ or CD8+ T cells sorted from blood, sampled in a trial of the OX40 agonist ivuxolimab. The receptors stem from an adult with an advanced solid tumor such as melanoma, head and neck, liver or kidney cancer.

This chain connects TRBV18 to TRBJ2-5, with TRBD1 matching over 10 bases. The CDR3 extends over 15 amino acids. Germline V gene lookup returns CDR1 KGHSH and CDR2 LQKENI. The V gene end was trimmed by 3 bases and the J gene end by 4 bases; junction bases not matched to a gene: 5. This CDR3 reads CASSPWTGGPETQYF. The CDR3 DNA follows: TGTGCCAGCTCACCTTGGACAGGGGGGCCAGAGACCCAGTACTTC.

CDR3: CASSSSAKNIQYF. The CDR3 nucleotides read TGTGCCAGCAGCTCGTCAGCCAAAAACATTCAGTACTTC. The chain employs TRBV7-2 and TRBJ2-4; no clear D gene. The CDR3 has 13 residues. Trimming removed 4 bases at V and 0 bases at J, with 4 bases between. Per the germline V gene, CDR1 is SGHTA and CDR2 is FQGNSA. The whole variable domain, filled in from reference TRBV7-2 and TRBJ2-4, reads GAGVSQSPSNKVTEKGKDVELRCDPISGHTALYWYRQSLGQGLEFLIYFQGNSAPDKSGLPSDRFSAERTGGSVSTLTIQRTQQEDSAVYLCASSSSAKNIQYFGAGTRLSVL.

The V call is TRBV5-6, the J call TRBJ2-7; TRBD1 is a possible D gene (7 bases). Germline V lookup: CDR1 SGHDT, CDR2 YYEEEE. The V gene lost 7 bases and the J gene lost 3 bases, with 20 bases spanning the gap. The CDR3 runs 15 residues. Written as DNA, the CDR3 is TGTGCCAGCGGGAGACAGGGAAGGGGGGACTACGAGCAGTACTTC. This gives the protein CASGRQGRGDYEQYF.

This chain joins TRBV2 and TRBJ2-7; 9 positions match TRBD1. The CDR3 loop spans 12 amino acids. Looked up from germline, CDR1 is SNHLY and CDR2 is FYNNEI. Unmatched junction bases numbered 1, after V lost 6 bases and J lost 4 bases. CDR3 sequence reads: CASRGQGYEQYF. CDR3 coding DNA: TGTGCCAGCAGAGGACAGGGGTACGAGCAGTACTTC.

The CDR3 sequence: CAWSAGGTIYF. Written as DNA, the CDR3 is TGTGCCTGGAGCGCAGGGGGAACCATATATTTT. J is TRBJ1-3 and V is TRBV30, with 7 bases aligning to TRBD1. With 3 bases clipped from V and 10 bases from J, the junction kept 3 bases outside the gene matches. Germline loops: CDR1 GTSNPN, CDR2 SVGIG (reference sequence). The CDR3 has 11 amino acids.

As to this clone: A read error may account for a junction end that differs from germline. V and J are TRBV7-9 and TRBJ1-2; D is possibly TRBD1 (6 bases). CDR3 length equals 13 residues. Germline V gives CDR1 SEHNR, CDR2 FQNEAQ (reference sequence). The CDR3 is CASSPYLQGVSFF. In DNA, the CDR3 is TGTGCCAGCAGCCCCTATTTACAGGGAGTCAGCTTTTTC.

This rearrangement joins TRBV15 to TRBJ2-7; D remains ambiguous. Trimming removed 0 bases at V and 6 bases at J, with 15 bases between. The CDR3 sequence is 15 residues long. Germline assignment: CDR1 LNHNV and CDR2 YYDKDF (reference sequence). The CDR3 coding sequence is TGTGCCACCAGCAGAGACAGTTTCCCCTTTGCCGAGCAGTACTTC. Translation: CATSRDSFPFAEQYF.

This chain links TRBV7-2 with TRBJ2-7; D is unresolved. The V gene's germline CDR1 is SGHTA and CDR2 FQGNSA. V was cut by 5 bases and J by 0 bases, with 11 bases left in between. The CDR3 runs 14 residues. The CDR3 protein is CASSMGRSSYEQYF. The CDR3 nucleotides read TGTGCCAGCAGCATGGGCCGGAGCTCCTACGAGCAGTACTTC. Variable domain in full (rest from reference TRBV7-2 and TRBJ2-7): GAGVSQSPSNKVTEKGKDVELRCDPISGHTALYWYRQSLGQGLEFLIYFQGNSAPDKSGLPSDRFSAERTGGSVSTLTIQRTQQEDSAVYLCASSMGRSSYEQYFGPGTRLTVT.

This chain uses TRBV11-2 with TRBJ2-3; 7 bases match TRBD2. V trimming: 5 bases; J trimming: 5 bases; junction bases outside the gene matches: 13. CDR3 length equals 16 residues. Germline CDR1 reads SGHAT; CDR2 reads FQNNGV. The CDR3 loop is CASSPFLKRDGDTQYF. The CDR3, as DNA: TGTGCCAGCAGCCCCTTTTTAAAGCGGGATGGAGATACGCAGTATTTT.

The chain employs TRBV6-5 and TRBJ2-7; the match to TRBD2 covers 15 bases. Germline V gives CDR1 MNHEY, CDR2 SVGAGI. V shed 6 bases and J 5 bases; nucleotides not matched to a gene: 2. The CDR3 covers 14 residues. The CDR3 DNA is TGTGCCAGCAGACGGACTAGCGGGAGGGACGAGCAGTACTTC. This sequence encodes CASRRTSGRDEQYF.